One and the same sample provided the 14 T cell receptor beta chains below, sequenced in a study of blood T cell repertoires in COVID-19. Here immunoSEQ multiplex PCR was the method, and the copy in TCRdb shows in-frame clones only, minus some. The data hold some 130,000 clones, with around 82% observed a single time. Sequencing used PBMCs or T cells enriched from blood (not recorded which). All receptors come from a man aged 40-50 years with acute COVID-19.

The chain recombines TRBV5-1 with TRBJ2-1; D possibly corresponds to TRBD2 (5 bases). Germline CDR1 SGHRS, CDR2 YFSETQ. Trimming shortened V by 3 bases and J by 0 bases, and 16 bases separated the two germline ends. The CDR3 has 17 amino acids. Here the CDR3 reads CASSWPESGGSYNEQFF. Written as DNA, the CDR3 is TGCGCCAGCAGCTGGCCGGAGAGCGGAGGCTCCTACAATGAGCAGTTCTTC.

This sequence joins TRBV4-1 and TRBJ2-1, with D possibly matching TRBD2 (5 bases). The germline V and J ends were trimmed by 6 bases and 5 bases, with 20 bases remaining between them. CDR1 is MGHRA and CDR2 is YSYEKL in the germline V gene. The CDR3 sequence is 16 residues long. CDR3 protein: CASSPAPGSLHNEQFF. The CDR3 nucleotides are TGCGCCAGCAGTCCTGCTCCGGGATCTCTCCACAATGAGCAGTTCTTC.

This chain links TRBV30 with TRBJ2-3; 10 positions agree with TRBD2. The CDR3 has 14 residues. Trimming cost V 5 bases and J 4 bases; bases outside gene matches: 6. Germline V CDR1 and CDR2: GTSNPN, SVGIG (reference sequence). CDR3 in amino acids: CAWGLSGRADTQYF. CDR3 bases: TGTGCCTGGGGACTAAGCGGGAGGGCAGATACGCAGTATTTT.

This chain uses TRBV7-9 with TRBJ1-2, with no clear D. Germline V gene data show CDR1 as SEHNR and CDR2 as FQNEAQ (reference sequence). V was trimmed by 4 bases and J by 2 bases, leaving 17 bases between them. This CDR3 is built from 16 residues. For the CDR3, the DNA is TGTGCCAGCAGCTCTCTAGGAGGGAGAAGAAACTATGGCTACACCTTC. This sequence encodes CASSSLGGRRNYGYTF.

This clone has only one observation. The gene calls are TRBV7-2 and TRBJ2-5, with 9 positions matching TRBD2. The CDR3 loop spans 16 amino acids. Germline V CDR1 and CDR2: SGHTA, FQGNSA. Trimming cost V 2 bases and J 0 bases; bases outside gene matches: 4. The chain's CDR3 is CASSLRTSAYQETQYF. As DNA, the CDR3 is TGTGCCAGCAGCTTAAGGACTAGCGCCTACCAAGAGACCCAGTACTTC.

The CDR3 is CASSALLAGGGETQYF. In DNA, the CDR3 is TGTGCCAGCAGCGCCCTTCTAGCGGGGGGTGGGGAGACCCAGTACTTC. The V and J genes are TRBV2 and TRBJ2-5; 11 nucleotides line up with TRBD2. The CDR3 loop spans 16 amino acids. The germline V gene has CDR1 SNHLY and CDR2 FYNNEI. V lost 6 bases to trimming and J lost 5 bases; unmatched junction nucleotides: 11.

The chain is built from TRBV5-4 and TRBJ1-6; the match to TRBD1 covers 9 bases. Per the germline V gene, CDR1 is SGHNT and CDR2 is YYREEE (reference sequence). V was clipped by 3 bases and J by 11 bases; unmatched bases: 9. This CDR3 is built from 15 residues. The CDR3 DNA reads TGTGCCAGCAGCTATAACCGGGACAGGGTTCCACCCCTCCACTTT. Translated, it gives CASSYNRDRVPPLHF.

J is TRBJ2-3 and V is TRBV2; a weak D match, TRBD1 (6 bases). Germline CDR1 SNHLY, CDR2 FYNNEI. V lost 7 bases and J 0 bases, leaving 11 bases between the germline ends. The CDR3 is made up of 14 amino acids. CDR3 in amino acids: CASKGTISTDTQYF. The CDR3 nucleotides read TGTGCCAGCAAAGGGACAATAAGCACAGATACGCAGTATTTT.

V and J are TRBV30 and TRBJ1-5; the D is unclear. The ends were cut back, 5 bases at V and 1 base at J, with 9 bases in the middle. There are 13 residues in the CDR3. Germline values: CDR1 GTSNPN, CDR2 SVGIG (reference sequence). The chain's CDR3 is CAWASVSNQPQHF. DNA for the CDR3: TGTGCCTGGGCATCAGTAAGCAATCAGCCCCAGCATTTT.

The V and J genes are TRBV28 and TRBJ1-2; 9 bases match TRBD1. The V gene end was trimmed by 4 bases and the J gene end by 2 bases; junction bases not matched to a gene: 2. The germline V gene encodes CDR1 MDHEN and CDR2 SYDVKM. The CDR3 is 14 amino acids. CDR3 nucleotide sequence: TGTGCCAGCAGTTCGGGGACAGGGAACTATGGCTACACCTTC. This encodes CASSSGTGNYGYTF.

This clone showed up just a few times. The chain recombines TRBV28 with TRBJ1-1; tentative D call: TRBD1 (5 bases). The CDR3 sequence is 13 residues long. CDR1 and CDR2 from the germline V gene are MDHEN and SYDVKM. V was shortened by 6 bases and J by 4 bases, with 12 bases between the two germline ends. The CDR3 loop is CASRPSRGTEAFF. The CDR3 nucleotides are TGTGCCAGCAGGCCTAGTAGGGGCACTGAAGCTTTCTTT. Full variable domain (missing parts from reference TRBV28 and TRBJ1-1): DVKVTQSSRYLVKRTGEKVFLECVQDMDHENMFWYRQDPGLGLRLIYFSYDVKMKEKGDIPEGYSVSREKKERFSLILESASTNQTSMYLCASRPSRGTEAFFGQGTRLTVV.

This sequence joins TRBV9 and TRBJ2-1; D gene unclear. With 0 bases removed from V and 3 bases from J, the gap between germline ends came to 10 bases. Germline CDR1 reads SGDLS; CDR2 reads YYNGEE. This CDR3 region has 15 residues. Written as DNA, the CDR3 is TGTGCCAGCAGCGTAGCAGGCCATCACTACAATGAGCAGTTCTTC. Amino acid sequence: CASSVAGHHYNEQFF.

The chain combines TRBV6-5 with TRBJ2-5; possibly TRBD2 for D (5 bases). The CDR3 spans 13 residues. The V gene lost 8 bases and the J gene lost 2 bases, with 12 bases spanning the gap. The germline CDR1 and CDR2 sequences are MNHEY and SVGAGI. CDR3 DNA sequence: TGTGCCAGCGCATTCCGGGATCAAGAGACCCAGTACTTC. As protein: CASAFRDQETQYF.

This clone was recorded only once. The chain carries TRBV2 and TRBJ2-5; a weak D match, TRBD2 (5 bases). The CDR3 has 13 amino acids. Germline-derived CDR1 and CDR2 are SNHLY and FYNNEI. Trimming cost V 7 bases and J 5 bases, with 14 bases left between them. CDR3 region: CASNGEIGETQYF. The CDR3, as DNA: TGTGCCAGCAACGGGGAGATAGGGGAGACCCAGTACTTC.